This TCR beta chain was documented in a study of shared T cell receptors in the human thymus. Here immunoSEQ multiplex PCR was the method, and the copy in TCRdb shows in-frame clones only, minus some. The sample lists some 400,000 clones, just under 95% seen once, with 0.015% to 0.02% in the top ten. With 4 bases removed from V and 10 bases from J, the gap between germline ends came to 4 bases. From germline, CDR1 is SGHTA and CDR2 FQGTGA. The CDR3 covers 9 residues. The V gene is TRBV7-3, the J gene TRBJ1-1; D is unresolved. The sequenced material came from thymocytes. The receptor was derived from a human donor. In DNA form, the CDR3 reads TGTGCCAGCAGCTGGCTAGCTTTCTTT. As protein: CASSWLAFF.